The following is a T cell receptor beta chain sequence with its context. Trimming took off 4 bases at V and 2 bases at J, with 6 bases between the two ends. The V gene's germline CDR1 is MNHEY and CDR2 SMNVEV (reference sequence). This CDR3 comprises 12 residues. This sample was taken from a study of T cell changes during pregnancy in multiple sclerosis. The method was immunoSEQ multiplex PCR; TCRdb's version includes in-frame clones alone and lacks a portion of them. This sample has around 30,000 clones, with more than 80% found just once. This clonotype was obtained from a female donor with multiple sclerosis, enrolled in a pregnancy study. This specimen consisted of CD8+ T cells from peripheral blood mononuclear cells, obtained before pregnancy. This chain joins TRBV27 and TRBJ2-7; possibly TRBD2 for D (6 bases). CDR3 region: CASSSGAYEQYF. As DNA, the CDR3 is TGTGCCAGCAGTTCGGGAGCCTACGAGCAGTACTTC.